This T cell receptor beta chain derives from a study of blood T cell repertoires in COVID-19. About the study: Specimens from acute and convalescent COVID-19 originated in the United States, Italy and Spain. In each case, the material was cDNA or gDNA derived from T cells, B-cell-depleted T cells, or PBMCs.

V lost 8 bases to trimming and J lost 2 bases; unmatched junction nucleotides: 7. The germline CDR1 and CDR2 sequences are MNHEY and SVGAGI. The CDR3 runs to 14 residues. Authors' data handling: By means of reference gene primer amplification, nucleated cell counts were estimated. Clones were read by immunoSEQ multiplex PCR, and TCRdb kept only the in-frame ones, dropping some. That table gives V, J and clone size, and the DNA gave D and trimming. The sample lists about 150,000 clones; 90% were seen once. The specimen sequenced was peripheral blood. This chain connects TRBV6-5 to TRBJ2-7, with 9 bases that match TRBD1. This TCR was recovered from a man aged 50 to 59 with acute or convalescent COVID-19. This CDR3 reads CASGDRVPTYEQYF. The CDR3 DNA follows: TGTGCCAGCGGGGACAGGGTACCCACCTACGAGCAGTACTTC.